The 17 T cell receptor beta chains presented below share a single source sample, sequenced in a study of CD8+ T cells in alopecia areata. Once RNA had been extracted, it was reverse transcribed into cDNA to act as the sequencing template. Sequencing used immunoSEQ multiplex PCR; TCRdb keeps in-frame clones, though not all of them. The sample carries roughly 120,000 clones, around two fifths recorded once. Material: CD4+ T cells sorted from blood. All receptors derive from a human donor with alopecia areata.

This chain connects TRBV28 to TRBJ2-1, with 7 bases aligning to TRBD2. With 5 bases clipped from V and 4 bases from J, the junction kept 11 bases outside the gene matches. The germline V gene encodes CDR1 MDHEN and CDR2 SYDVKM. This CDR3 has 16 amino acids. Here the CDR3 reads CASSTLQRGAYNEQFF. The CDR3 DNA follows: TGTGCCAGCAGTACCCTCCAGCGGGGCGCGTACAATGAGCAGTTCTTC.

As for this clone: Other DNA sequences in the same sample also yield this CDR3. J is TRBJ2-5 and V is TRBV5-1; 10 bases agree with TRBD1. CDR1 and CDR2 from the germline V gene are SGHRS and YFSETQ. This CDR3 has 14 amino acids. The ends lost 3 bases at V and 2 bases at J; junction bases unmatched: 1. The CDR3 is CASSWGQGQETQYF. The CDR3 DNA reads TGCGCCAGCAGCTGGGGACAGGGGCAAGAGACCCAGTACTTC.

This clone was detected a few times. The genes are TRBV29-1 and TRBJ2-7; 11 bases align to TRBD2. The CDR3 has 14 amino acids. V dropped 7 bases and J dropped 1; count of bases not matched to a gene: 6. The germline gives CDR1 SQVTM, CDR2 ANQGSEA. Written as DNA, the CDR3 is TGCAGCGCAACCGGGACTAGCGGTTCCTACGAGCAGTACTTC. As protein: CSATGTSGSYEQYF.

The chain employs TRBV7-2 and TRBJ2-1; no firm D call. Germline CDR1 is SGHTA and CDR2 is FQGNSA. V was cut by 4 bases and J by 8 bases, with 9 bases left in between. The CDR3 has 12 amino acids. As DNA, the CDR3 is TGTGCCAGCAGCTCCTTCCTCTATGAGCAGTTCTTC. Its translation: CASSSFLYEQFF.

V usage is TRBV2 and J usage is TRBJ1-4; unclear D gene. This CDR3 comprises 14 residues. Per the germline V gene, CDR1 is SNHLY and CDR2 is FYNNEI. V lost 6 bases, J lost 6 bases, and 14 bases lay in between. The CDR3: CASRVRYRDEKLFF. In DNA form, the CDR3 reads TGTGCCAGCAGAGTCCGGTACAGAGATGAAAAACTGTTTTTT.

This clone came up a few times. The CDR3 is CASSEGPTSYF. The CDR3, as DNA: TGTGCCAGCAGTGAAGGCCCAACTTCGTACTTC. The chain recombines TRBV2 with TRBJ2-5, with D unresolved. Between the trimmed V and J ends, which lost 1 base and 13 bases, there was a span of 10 bases. The CDR3 is 11 amino acids. The germline V gene has CDR1 SNHLY and CDR2 FYNNEI. Full variable domain (missing parts from reference TRBV2 and TRBJ2-5): EPEVTQTPSHQVTQMGQEVILRCVPISNHLYFYWYRQILGQKVEFLVSFYNNEISEKSEIFDDQFSVERPDGSNFTLKIRSTKLEDSAMYFCASSEGPTSYFGPGTRLLVL.

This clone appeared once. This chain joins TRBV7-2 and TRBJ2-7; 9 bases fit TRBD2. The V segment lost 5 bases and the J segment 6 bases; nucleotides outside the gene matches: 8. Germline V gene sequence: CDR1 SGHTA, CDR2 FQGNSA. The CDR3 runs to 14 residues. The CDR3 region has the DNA TGTGCCAGCAGCCCTAAGCGGGAGGCTCTCGAGCAGTACTTC. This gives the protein CASSPKREALEQYF.

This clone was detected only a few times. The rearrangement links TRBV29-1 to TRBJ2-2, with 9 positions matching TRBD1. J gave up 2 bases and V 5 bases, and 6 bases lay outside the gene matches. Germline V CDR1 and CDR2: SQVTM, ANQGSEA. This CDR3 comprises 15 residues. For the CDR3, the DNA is TGCAGCGTTTTAACAGGGGGCCTAAACACCGGGGAGCTGTTTTTT. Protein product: CSVLTGGLNTGELFF.

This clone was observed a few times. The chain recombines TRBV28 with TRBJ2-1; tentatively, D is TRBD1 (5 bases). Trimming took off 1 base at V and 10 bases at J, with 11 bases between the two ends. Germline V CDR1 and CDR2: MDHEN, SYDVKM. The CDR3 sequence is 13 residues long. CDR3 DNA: TGTGCCAGCAGTTTATCCGACAGTTTCGAGCAGTTCTTC. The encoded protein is CASSLSDSFEQFF.

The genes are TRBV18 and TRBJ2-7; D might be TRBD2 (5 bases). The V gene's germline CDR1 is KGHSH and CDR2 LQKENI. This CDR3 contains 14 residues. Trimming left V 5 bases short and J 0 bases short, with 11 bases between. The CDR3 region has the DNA TGTGCCAGCTCATTGATTGGGAGCTCCTACGAGCAGTACTTC. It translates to CASSLIGSSYEQYF.

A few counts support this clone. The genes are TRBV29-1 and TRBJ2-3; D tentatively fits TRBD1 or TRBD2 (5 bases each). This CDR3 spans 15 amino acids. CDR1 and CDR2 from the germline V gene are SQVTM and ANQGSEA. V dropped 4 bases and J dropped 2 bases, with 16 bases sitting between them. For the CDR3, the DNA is TGCAGCGTTGGTAGCACCGGGGCCTCCACAGATACGCAGTATTTT. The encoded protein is CSVGSTGASTDTQYF.

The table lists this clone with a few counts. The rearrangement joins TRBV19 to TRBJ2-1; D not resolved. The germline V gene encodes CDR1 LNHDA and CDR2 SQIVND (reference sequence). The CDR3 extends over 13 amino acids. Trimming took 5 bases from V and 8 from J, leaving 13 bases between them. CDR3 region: CASSPLPSHEQFF. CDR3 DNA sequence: TGTGCCAGTAGTCCCCTCCCCAGCCATGAGCAGTTCTTC.

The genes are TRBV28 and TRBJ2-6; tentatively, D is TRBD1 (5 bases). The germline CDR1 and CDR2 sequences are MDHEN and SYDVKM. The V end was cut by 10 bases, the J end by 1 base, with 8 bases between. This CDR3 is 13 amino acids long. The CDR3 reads CATRGSGANVLTF. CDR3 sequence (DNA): TGTGCCACTAGGGGTTCTGGGGCCAACGTCCTGACTTTC.

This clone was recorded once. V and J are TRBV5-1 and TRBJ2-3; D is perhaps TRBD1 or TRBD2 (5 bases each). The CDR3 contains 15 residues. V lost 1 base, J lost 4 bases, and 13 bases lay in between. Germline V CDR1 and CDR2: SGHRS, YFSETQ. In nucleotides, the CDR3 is TGCGCCAGCAGCTTGTCTGGGGGAGCGGCAGATACGCAGTATTTT. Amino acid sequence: CASSLSGGAADTQYF.

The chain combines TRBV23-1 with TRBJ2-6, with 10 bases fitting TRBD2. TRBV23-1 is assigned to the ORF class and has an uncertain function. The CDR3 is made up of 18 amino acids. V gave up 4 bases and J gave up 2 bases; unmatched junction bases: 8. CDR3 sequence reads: CASSLAGLALPGANVLTF. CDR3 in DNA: TGCGCCAGCAGTCTGGCGGGACTAGCGCTCCCTGGGGCCAACGTCCTGACTTTC.

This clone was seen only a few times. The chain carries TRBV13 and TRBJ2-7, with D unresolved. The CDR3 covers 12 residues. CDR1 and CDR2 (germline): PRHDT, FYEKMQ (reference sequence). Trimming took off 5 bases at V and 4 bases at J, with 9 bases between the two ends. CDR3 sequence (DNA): TGTGCCAGCAGCAAAGGGAATTACGAGCAGTACTTC. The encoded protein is CASSKGNYEQYF.

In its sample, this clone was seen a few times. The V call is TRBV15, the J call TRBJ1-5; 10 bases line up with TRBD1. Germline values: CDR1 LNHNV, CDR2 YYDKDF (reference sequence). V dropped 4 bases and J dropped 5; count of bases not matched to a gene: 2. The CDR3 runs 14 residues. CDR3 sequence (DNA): TGTGCCACCAGCATGGGACAGGGGTATCAGCCCCAGCATTTT. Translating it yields CATSMGQGYQPQHF.